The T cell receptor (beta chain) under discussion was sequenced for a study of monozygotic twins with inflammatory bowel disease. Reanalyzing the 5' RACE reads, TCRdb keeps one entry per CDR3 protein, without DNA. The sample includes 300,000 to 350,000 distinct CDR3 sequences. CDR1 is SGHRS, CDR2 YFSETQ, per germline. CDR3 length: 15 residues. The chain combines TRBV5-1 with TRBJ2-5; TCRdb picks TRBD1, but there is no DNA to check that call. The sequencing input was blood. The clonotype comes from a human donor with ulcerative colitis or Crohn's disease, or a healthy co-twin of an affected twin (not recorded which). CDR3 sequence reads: CASSDGQGPSETQYF.